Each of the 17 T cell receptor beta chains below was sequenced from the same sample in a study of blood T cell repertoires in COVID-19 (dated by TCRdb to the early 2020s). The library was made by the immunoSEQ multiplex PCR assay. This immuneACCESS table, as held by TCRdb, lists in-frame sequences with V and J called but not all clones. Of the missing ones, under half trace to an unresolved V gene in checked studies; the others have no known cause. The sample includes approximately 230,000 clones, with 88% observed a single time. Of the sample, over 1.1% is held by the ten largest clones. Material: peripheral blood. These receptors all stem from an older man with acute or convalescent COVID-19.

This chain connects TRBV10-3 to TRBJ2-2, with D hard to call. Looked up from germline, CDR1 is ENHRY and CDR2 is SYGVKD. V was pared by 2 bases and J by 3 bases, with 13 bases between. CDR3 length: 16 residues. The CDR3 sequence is CAISEIAREDTGELFF. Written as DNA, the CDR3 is TGTGCCATCAGTGAGATAGCTAGAGAAGACACCGGGGAGCTGTTTTTT.

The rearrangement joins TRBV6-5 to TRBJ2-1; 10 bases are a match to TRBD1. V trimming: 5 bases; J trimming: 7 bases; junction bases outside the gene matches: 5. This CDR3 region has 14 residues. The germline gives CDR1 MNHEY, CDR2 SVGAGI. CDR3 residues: CASSRDRGDNEQFF. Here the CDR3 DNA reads TGTGCCAGCAGTCGGGACAGGGGAGATAATGAGCAGTTCTTC.

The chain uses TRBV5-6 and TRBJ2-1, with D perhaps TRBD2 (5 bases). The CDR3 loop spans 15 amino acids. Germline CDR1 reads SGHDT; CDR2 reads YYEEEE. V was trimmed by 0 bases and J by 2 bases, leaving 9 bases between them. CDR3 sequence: CASSLGSATYNEQFF. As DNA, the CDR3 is TGTGCCAGCAGCTTGGGTAGCGCTACCTACAATGAGCAGTTCTTC.

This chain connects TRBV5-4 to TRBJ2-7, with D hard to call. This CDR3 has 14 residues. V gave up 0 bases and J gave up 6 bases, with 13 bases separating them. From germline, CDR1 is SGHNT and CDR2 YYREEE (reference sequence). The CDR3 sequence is CASSLEPGMGEQYF. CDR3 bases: TGTGCCAGCAGCTTGGAGCCGGGTATGGGCGAGCAGTACTTC.

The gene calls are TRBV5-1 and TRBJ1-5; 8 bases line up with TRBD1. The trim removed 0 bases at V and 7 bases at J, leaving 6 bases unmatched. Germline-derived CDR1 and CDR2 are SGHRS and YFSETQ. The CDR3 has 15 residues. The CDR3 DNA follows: TGCGCCAGCAGCTTGGGGACAGGGTTCGGGCAGCCCCAGCATTTT. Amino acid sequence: CASSLGTGFGQPQHF.

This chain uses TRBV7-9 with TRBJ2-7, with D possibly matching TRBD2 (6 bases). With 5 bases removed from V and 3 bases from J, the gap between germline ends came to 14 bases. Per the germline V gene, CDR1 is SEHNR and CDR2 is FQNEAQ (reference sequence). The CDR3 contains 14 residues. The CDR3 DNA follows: TGTGCCAGCAGCCGAACTAGCCTTAGCTACGAGCAGTACTTC. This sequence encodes CASSRTSLSYEQYF.

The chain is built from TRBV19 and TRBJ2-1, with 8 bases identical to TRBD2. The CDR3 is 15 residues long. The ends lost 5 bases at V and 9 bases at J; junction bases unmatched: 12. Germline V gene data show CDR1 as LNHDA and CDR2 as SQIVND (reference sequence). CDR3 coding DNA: TGTGCCAGTAGTTCCCAGCGGGAGTCGCGATTTGAGCAGTTCTTC. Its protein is CASSSQRESRFEQFF.

CDR3 sequence: CASSLTGRAYEQYF. In DNA, the CDR3 is TGTGCCAGCAGCTTGACAGGGAGGGCCTACGAGCAGTACTTC. The chain links TRBV5-4 to TRBJ2-7; TRBD2 is a possible D gene (7 bases). Germline V CDR1 and CDR2: SGHNT, YYREEE (reference sequence). CDR3 length equals 14 residues. The V end lost 1 base, the J end lost 2 bases, and 10 bases lay between the germline ends.

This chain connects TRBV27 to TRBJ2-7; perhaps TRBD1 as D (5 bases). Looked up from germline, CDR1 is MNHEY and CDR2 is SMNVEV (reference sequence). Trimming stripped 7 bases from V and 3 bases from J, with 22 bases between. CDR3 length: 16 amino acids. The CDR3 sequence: CASIERQPILYYEQYF. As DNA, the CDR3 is TGTGCCAGCATCGAGCGACAGCCGATACTTTACTACGAGCAGTACTTC.

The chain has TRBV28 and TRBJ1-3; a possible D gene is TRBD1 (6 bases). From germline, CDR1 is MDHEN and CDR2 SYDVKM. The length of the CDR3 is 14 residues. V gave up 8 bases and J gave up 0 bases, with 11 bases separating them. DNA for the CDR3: TGTGCCAGCGTTGGACAGCACTCTGGAAACACCATATATTTT. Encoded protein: CASVGQHSGNTIYF. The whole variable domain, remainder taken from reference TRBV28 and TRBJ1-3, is DVKVTQSSRYLVKRTGEKVFLECVQDMDHENMFWYRQDPGLGLRLIYFSYDVKMKEKGDIPEGYSVSREKKERFSLILESASTNQTSMYLCASVGQHSGNTIYFGEGSWLTVV.

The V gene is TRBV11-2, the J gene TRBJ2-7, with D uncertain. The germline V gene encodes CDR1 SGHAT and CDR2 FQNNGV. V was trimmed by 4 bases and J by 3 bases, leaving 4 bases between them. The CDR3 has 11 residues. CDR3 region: CASSSYYEQYF. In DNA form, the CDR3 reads TGTGCCAGCAGCTCGTACTACGAGCAGTACTTC.

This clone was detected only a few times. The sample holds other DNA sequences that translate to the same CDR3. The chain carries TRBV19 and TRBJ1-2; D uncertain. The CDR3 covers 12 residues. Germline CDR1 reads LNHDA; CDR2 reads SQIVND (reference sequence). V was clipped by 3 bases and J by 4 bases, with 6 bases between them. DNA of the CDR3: TGTGCCAGTAGTATTTACAGCTATGGCTACACCTTC. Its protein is CASSIYSYGYTF.

The CDR3 here is CASSLSSGGQATGELFF. CDR3 nucleotide sequence: TGCGCCAGCAGCCTCTCTTCAGGAGGGCAGGCCACCGGGGAGCTGTTTTTT. V usage is TRBV5-1 and J usage is TRBJ2-2; possibly TRBD2 for D (6 bases). Germline lookup yields CDR1 SGHRS and CDR2 YFSETQ. CDR3 length equals 17 residues. V was cut by 4 bases and J by 4 bases, with 20 bases left in between.

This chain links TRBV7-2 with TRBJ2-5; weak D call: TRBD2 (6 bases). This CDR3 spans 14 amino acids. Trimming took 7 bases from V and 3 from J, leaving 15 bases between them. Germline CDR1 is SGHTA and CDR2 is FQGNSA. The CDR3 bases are TGTGCCAGCACCCTGGGGGGAACGAAAGAGACCCAGTACTTC. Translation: CASTLGGTKETQYF.

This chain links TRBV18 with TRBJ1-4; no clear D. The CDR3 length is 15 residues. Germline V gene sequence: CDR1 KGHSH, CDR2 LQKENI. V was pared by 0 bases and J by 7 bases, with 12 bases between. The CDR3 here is CASSPPLGGGEKLFF. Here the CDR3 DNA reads TGTGCCAGCTCACCACCCTTAGGAGGCGGTGAAAAACTGTTTTTT.

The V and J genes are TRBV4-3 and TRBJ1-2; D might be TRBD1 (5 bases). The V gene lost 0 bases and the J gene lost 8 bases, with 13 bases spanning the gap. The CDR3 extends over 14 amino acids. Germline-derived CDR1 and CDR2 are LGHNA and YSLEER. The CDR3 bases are TGCGCCAGCAGCCAAGATCGGGGGTACCAAGGCTACACCTTC. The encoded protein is CASSQDRGYQGYTF.

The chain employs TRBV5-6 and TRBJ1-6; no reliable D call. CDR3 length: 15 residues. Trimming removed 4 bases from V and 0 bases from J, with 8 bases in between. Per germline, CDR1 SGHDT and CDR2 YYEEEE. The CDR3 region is CASSAASSYNSPLHF. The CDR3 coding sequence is TGTGCCAGCAGCGCGGCCAGCTCCTATAATTCACCCCTCCACTTT.